This TCR beta chain was profiled in a study of T-cell reconstitution after alpha-beta-depleted transplantation in children. This clonotype was recorded many times. During its preparation, the TCRbeta library received unique molecular identifiers. TCRdb itself ran the PCR reads through MiXCR, one entry per CDR3 protein. The table records around 250,000 distinct CDR3 sequences, under 9.5% of them present only once. With 8 bases removed from V and 1 base from J, the gap between germline ends came to 20 bases. The germline CDR1 and CDR2 sequences are MGHRA and YSYEKL. The CDR3 has 16 amino acids. J is TRBJ2-5 and V is TRBV4-1; D is perhaps TRBD2 (6 bases). The sample in question was PBMCs, mostly from graft donor cells, obtained 180 days after TCRalphabeta/CD19-depleted stem cell transplant. This receptor was identified in a male patient younger than 18 who had a stem cell transplant for acute lymphoblastic leukemia, so the T cells may come from the graft donor. The CDR3 nucleotides read TGCGCCAGCGCCACTCTCTTTAGCGGCCTCCAAGAGACCCAGTACTTC. As protein: CASATLFSGLQETQYF.